This TCR beta chain was sequenced in a study of blood T cell repertoires in COVID-19. On the study more broadly: Samples came from the United States, Italy and Spain, spanning acute and convalescent COVID-19. T cells, B-cell-depleted T cells, or PBMCs supplied cDNA or gDNA.

The CDR3 loop spans 14 amino acids. Germline assignment: CDR1 KGHDR and CDR2 SFDVKD. Trimming shortened V by 5 bases and J by 4 bases, and 14 bases separated the two germline ends. Measured with immunoSEQ multiplex PCR; TCRdb has only the in-frame clones, and not every one. The sample holds around 97,000 clones, 87% seen once. This clonotype was sampled from a human donor in a cohort sampled during active COVID-19. This chain uses TRBV24-1 with TRBJ2-7, with D unclear. The specimen sequenced was peripheral blood. CDR3: CATSAGVLRYEQYF. In DNA, the CDR3 is TGTGCCACCAGTGCCGGTGTTCTGAGGTACGAGCAGTACTTC.